Listed below are T cell receptor beta chains from one sample, sequenced in a study of PD-1 blockade in classical Hodgkin lymphoma. The repertoire was sequenced with immunoSEQ multiplex PCR; TCRdb's copy has only in-frame clones and lacks some. The table has 25,000 to 35,000 clones, 60% to 75% seen once. This specimen consisted of peripheral blood mononuclear cells (PBMCs), obtained before the second cycle of nivolumab. These receptors were obtained from a human donor with classical Hodgkin lymphoma. Both conserved end residues are part of each CDR3. Fields, in order: clone size, D gene, J gene, V gene, CDR3 protein, CDR3 DNA. The D gene is left open where the match is weak. The size of a clone is reported for some rows only, either as once, few or many, or as a class for expanded clones.

>NA|NA|TRBJ2-5|TRBV4-1
CASSLGETQYF
TGCGCCAGCAGCCTCGGGGAGACCCAGTACTTC
>NA|TRBD2|TRBJ2-3|TRBV11-3
CASSSERGGTDTQYF
TGTGCCAGCAGCTCGGAGCGGGGCGGCACAGATACGCAGTATTTT
>NA|NA|TRBJ1-5|TRBV10-3
CATRAENQPQHF
TGTGCCACCCGGGCGGAGAATCAGCCCCAGCATTTT
>NA|NA|TRBJ2-2|TRBV11-3
CASSRGGGTGELFF
TGTGCCAGCAGCCGTGGAGGGGGGACCGGGGAGCTGTTTTTT
>NA|NA|TRBJ2-7|TRBV2
CASGAARYEQYF
TGTGCCAGCGGCGCAGCTCGCTACGAGCAGTACTTC
>NA|TRBD1|TRBJ2-5|TRBV5-1
CASSFGTGETQYF
TGCGCCAGCAGCTTCGGGACAGGGGAGACCCAGTACTTC
>NA|TRBD2|TRBJ2-7|TRBV6-5
CASSYSGGEGSYEQYF
TGTGCCAGCAGTTACTCGGGGGGGGAGGGCTCCTACGAGCAGTACTTC
>NA|NA|TRBJ2-3|TRBV19
CASTQSQGGTQYF
TGTGCCAGTACCCAAAGCCAAGGCGGGACGCAGTATTTT
>NA|NA|TRBJ1-1|TRBV27
CASSLSILGTEAFF
TGTGCCAGCAGTTTATCGATACTCGGCACTGAAGCTTTCTTT
>medium-sized|NA|TRBJ2-7|TRBV7-9
CASSSASTATYEQYF
TGTGCCAGCAGCTCTGCGTCGACAGCTACCTACGAGCAGTACTTC
>NA|NA|TRBJ1-6|TRBV19
CASKLGGPANSPLHF
TGTGCCAGTAAACTGGGGGGACCTGCGAATTCACCCCTCCACTTT
>NA|NA|TRBJ2-1|TRBV7-6
CASSSEVGHNEQFF
TGTGCCAGCAGCTCAGAGGTGGGGCACAATGAGCAGTTCTTC
>few|NA|TRBJ1-4|TRBV4-3
CASSQDTGRADEKLFF
TGCGCCAGCAGCCAAGATACTGGGAGAGCCGATGAAAAACTGTTTTTT
>NA|TRBD1|TRBJ2-3|TRBV19
CASNQEPGQGADTQYF
TGTGCCAGTAACCAGGAACCGGGACAGGGGGCAGATACGCAGTATTTT
>NA|NA|TRBJ1-4|TRBV7-9
CASSRIRDKNEKLFF
TGTGCCAGCAGCCGAATCCGGGATAAAAATGAAAAACTGTTTTTT
>NA|TRBD1|TRBJ1-5|TRBV28
CASSLGQGAYNQPQHF
TGTGCCAGCAGTCTGGGACAGGGGGCTTACAATCAGCCCCAGCATTTT
>once|TRBD2|TRBJ2-2|TRBV4-1
CASSPVVAGITGELFF
TGCGCCAGCAGCCCTGTGGTAGCGGGGATCACCGGGGAGCTGTTTTTT
>NA|NA|TRBJ1-2|TRBV7-3
CASSLNVGAEGYTF
TGTGCCAGCAGCTTAAATGTGGGGGCGGAAGGCTACACCTTC
>NA|TRBD1|TRBJ2-7|TRBV7-9
CASSWLRTGGPYEQYF
TGTGCCAGCAGCTGGCTTCGGACAGGGGGGCCCTACGAGCAGTACTTC
>NA|NA|TRBJ2-3|TRBV5-1
CASSSPPLDSGADTQYF
TGCGCCAGCAGCTCCCCCCCTTTGGATAGCGGTGCAGATACGCAGTATTTT
>NA|NA|TRBJ1-2|TRBV6-6
CASSSTGSYGYTF
TGTGCCAGCAGTTCTACAGGGAGCTATGGCTACACCTTC
>few|TRBD1|TRBJ2-7|TRBV7-9
CASSSWAETGELELIF
TGTGCCAGCAGCTCTTGGGCCGAGACAGGGGAATTAGAATTAATCTTC
>NA|NA|TRBJ2-7|TRBV7-9
CASSFRGADREQYF
TGTGCCAGCAGCTTTCGGGGAGCAGATCGCGAGCAGTACTTC
>NA|TRBD2|TRBJ2-2|TRBV6-1
CASIWGGTNTGELFF
TGTGCCAGCATATGGGGGGGAACTAACACCGGGGAGCTGTTTTTT
>NA|NA|TRBJ1-2|TRBV4-1
CASSQDQRAGNYGYTF
TGCGCCAGCAGCCAAGATCAACGTGCGGGGAACTATGGCTACACCTTC
>NA|NA|TRBJ2-3|TRBV5-1
CASSRSGLTDTQYF
TGCGCCAGCAGCCGAAGCGGGCTAACAGATACGCAGTATTTT
>once|NA|TRBJ2-7|TRBV9
CASKEGQDDSYEQYF
TGTGCCAGCAAGGAAGGGCAGGATGACTCCTACGAGCAGTACTTC
>NA|TRBD1|TRBJ1-4|TRBV4-1
CASSLRDRGGTNEKLFF
TGCGCCAGCAGCCTCCGGGACAGGGGAGGAACTAATGAAAAACTGTTTTTT
>NA|NA|TRBJ2-7|TRBV7-9
CASSPDSRGREQYF
TGTGCCAGCAGCCCTGACAGTCGCGGAAGGGAGCAGTACTTC
>NA|NA|TRBJ1-1|TRBV19
CASTNWTERNTEAFF
TGTGCCAGTACCAACTGGACAGAGAGGAACACTGAAGCTTTCTTT
>NA|NA|TRBJ2-7|TRBV12-2
CASRFAGLVPYEQYF
TGTGCAAGTCGCTTCGCGGGACTAGTCCCCTACGAGCAGTACTTC
>NA|TRBD2|TRBJ2-1|TRBV30
CAWSRRGGQPEQFF
TGTGCCTGGAGTAGGCGCGGGGGGCAGCCTGAGCAGTTCTTC
>few|TRBD1|TRBJ1-1|TRBV18
CASSPRTGLLNTEAFF
TGTGCCAGCTCACCCAGGACAGGCCTCTTAAACACTGAAGCTTTCTTT
>few|NA|TRBJ1-1|TRBV30
CAWGDGNTEAFF
TGTGCCTGGGGGGACGGGAACACTGAAGCTTTCTTT
>NA|NA|TRBJ1-2|TRBV29-1
CSVGDDRSYGYTF
TGCAGCGTTGGCGACGACAGAAGCTATGGCTACACCTTC
>NA|TRBD1|TRBJ1-1|TRBV11-3
CASSSDRDPSLARPTTEAFF
TGTGCCAGCAGCTCAGACAGGGATCCCTCGCTCGCGCGCCCAACCACTGAAGCTTTCTTT
>few|TRBD1|TRBJ2-1|TRBV10-3
CATRDSYNEQFF
TGTGCCACTAGGGACAGCTACAATGAGCAGTTCTTC
>NA|NA|TRBJ1-6|TRBV18
CASSPVGTTSYNSPLHF
TGTGCCAGCTCACCAGTCGGGACAACGAGTTATAATTCACCCCTCCACTTT
>NA|TRBD1|TRBJ1-2|TRBV7-3
CASSPNANRGFAGYTF
TGTGCCAGCAGCCCAAACGCTAACAGGGGGTTCGCTGGCTACACCTTC
>NA|NA|TRBJ2-2|TRBV7-9
CASSRDPQGTTGELFF
TGTGCCAGCAGCCGAGACCCACAGGGAACCACCGGGGAGCTGTTTTTT
>NA|NA|TRBJ2-7|TRBV9
CASSSPPGEQYF
TGTGCCAGCAGCTCCCCTCCGGGGGAGCAGTACTTC
>NA|NA|TRBJ2-7|TRBV27
CASRRRGEDEQYF
TGTGCCAGCCGTAGACGCGGGGAGGACGAGCAGTACTTC
>NA|NA|TRBJ2-7|TRBV28
CASSPRTGSGEQYF
TGTGCCAGCAGTCCGCGGACGGGGTCAGGGGAGCAGTACTTC
>few|NA|TRBJ2-2|TRBV2
CASSGNTGELFF
TGTGCCAGCAGCGGTAACACCGGGGAGCTGTTTTTT
>NA|NA|TRBJ2-7|TRBV5-1
CASSSNAGEQYF
TGCGCCAGCAGCTCCAACGCCGGCGAGCAGTACTTC
>NA|NA|TRBJ2-3|TRBV18
CASSSTGFSSTDTQYF
TGTGCCAGCTCATCGACAGGTTTTTCCTCCACAGATACGCAGTATTTT
>NA|TRBD2|TRBJ2-5|TRBV29-1
CSVGVGGQETQYF
TGCAGCGTTGGGGTCGGGGGGCAAGAGACCCAGTACTTC
>NA|TRBD1|TRBJ1-2|TRBV5-5
CASSLEGPGGFYGYTF
TGTGCCAGCAGCTTGGAGGGGCCAGGGGGCTTCTATGGCTACACCTTC